This T cell receptor (beta chain) appears in the sequencing data of a study of cytomegalovirus exposure and HLA in healthy donors. Primers included in the PCR were 60 Vbeta and 13 Jbeta primers. Here immunoSEQ multiplex PCR was the method, and the copy in TCRdb shows in-frame clones only, minus some. The repertoire holds more than 95,000 clones, 74% seen once, with around a tenth in the top ten. The germline gives CDR1 SGHRS, CDR2 YFSETQ. The CDR3 runs to 15 residues. V shed 0 bases and J shed 6 bases, with 15 bases lying between them. The chain recombines TRBV5-1 with TRBJ1-2, with D hard to call. The sample consisted of PBMCs. The receptor's source is a woman aged 50 to 60 in good health and CMV-seropositive. CDR3 loop: CASSLAVGGIDGYTF. CDR3 DNA sequence: TGCGCCAGCAGCTTGGCCGTGGGAGGGATCGATGGCTACACCTTC.